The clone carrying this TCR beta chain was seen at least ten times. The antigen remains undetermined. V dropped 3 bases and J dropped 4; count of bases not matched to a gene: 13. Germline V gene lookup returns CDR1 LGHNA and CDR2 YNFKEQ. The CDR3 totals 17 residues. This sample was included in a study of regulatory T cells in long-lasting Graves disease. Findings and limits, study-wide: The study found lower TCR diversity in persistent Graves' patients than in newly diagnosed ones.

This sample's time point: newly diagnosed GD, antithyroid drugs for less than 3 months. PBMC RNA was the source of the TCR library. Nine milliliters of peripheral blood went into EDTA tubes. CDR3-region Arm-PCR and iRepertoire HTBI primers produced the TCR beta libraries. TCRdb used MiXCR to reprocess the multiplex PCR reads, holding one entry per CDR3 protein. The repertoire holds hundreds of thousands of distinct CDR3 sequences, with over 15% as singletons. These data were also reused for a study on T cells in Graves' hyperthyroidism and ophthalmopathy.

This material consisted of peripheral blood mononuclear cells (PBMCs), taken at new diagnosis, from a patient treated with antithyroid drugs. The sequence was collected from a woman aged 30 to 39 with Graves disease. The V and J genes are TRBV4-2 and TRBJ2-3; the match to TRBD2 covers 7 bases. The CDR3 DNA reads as TGTGCCAGCAGCCATCTCACCCGTGCGGGAGTAGCAGATACGCAGTATTTT. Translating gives CASSHLTRAGVADTQYF.